This T cell receptor (beta chain) came from a study of T-cell reconstitution after alpha-beta-depleted transplantation in children. Study-level results: Surviving recipient T cells and thymic progenitors produced the high day-60 TCRbeta diversity seen in some patients. T-cell numbers and diversity, one year after transplant, stemmed largely from T cells that were newly produced. Alpha-beta T cells about two months after transplant reportedly derived from several hundred expanded graft clones.

The length of the CDR3 is 19 residues. Germline lookup yields CDR1 SGHDT and CDR2 YYEEEE. V was pared by 4 bases and J by 0 bases, with 22 bases between. The TCRbeta library incorporated unique molecular identifiers. One entry per CDR3 protein results from TCRdb running MiXCR on the PCR reads. The sample consists of fewer than 400,000 distinct CDR3 sequences, roughly 21% of them appearing once. To note about this clonotype: Antigen specificity is unknown.

The starting material was PBMCs, mostly from graft donor cells, obtained 180 days after TCRalphabeta/CD19-depleted stem cell transplant. The chain joins TRBV5-6 to TRBJ2-2; TRBD2 is a possible D gene (6 bases). The clonotype was recovered from a male patient younger than 18 who had a stem cell transplant for acute lymphoblastic leukemia, so the T cells may come from the graft donor. As DNA, the CDR3 is TGTGCCAGCAGCCCCCCCCCTGGTAGCGGCTTCTCGAACACCGGGGAGCTGTTTTTT. This sequence encodes CASSPPPGSGFSNTGELFF.